A single sample is the source of the 24 T cell receptor beta chains below, sequenced in a study of T-cell memory formation after mild COVID-19. In TCRdb, the 5' RACE reads were re-called with MiXCR into one record per CDR3 protein. The table shows around 470,000 distinct CDR3 sequences, with about 19% occurring only once. Input material: PBMCs or a T cell subset sorted from them (not recorded which). These receptors originate from an adult woman who had mild COVID-19 (a few samples of this study predate the infection). Cell type and time point are not known.

In this sample, this clonotype turned up a few times. DNA for the CDR3: TGTGCCAGCAAAACGGGGGGGCCAGGAGATACGCAGTATTTT. Residues: CASKTGGPGDTQYF. The chain employs TRBV6-1 and TRBJ2-3; 8 bases map to TRBD2. In germline, CDR1 is MNHNS, CDR2 SASEGT. CDR3 length: 14 residues. With 7 bases clipped from V and 5 bases from J, the junction kept 8 bases outside the gene matches.

This clonotype turned up a few times. CDR3 nucleotides: TGTGCCACGAGGCTCGTTCTCTCCTACGAGCAGTACTTC. This encodes CATRLVLSYEQYF. The chain uses TRBV10-3 and TRBJ2-7; D is undetermined. Trimming shortened V by 10 bases and J by 0 bases, and 13 bases separated the two germline ends. Per the germline V gene, CDR1 is ENHRY and CDR2 is SYGVKD. The CDR3 sequence is 13 residues long.

This clonotype has only a few counts. As DNA, the CDR3 is TGTGCCAGCAGCAGGGCGTCGTTTAGAGGGGGGCAGACAGGGGCAAACACTGAAGCTTTCTTT. It codes for CASSRASFRGGQTGANTEAFF. V is TRBV7-9 and J is TRBJ1-1; the match to TRBD1 covers 8 bases. After removal of 5 bases from V and 2 bases from J, the junction contained 25 bases not matched to a gene. The CDR3 sequence is 21 residues long. Per germline, CDR1 SEHNR and CDR2 FQNEAQ (reference sequence).

The chain couples TRBV7-2 to TRBJ2-2; 8 bases are shared with TRBD2. Germline assignment: CDR1 SGHTA and CDR2 FQGNSA. V lost 5 bases to trimming and J lost 4 bases; unmatched junction nucleotides: 9. This CDR3 is built from 16 residues. The CDR3 region has the DNA TGTGCCAGCAGCCCGAGAGCGGGAGTAGGCACCGGGGAGCTGTTTTTT. This sequence encodes CASSPRAGVGTGELFF.

V is TRBV24-1 and J is TRBJ2-3; D is ambiguous. With 0 bases removed from V and 5 bases from J, the gap between germline ends came to 5 bases. The germline V gene encodes CDR1 KGHDR and CDR2 SFDVKD. CDR3 size: 13 residues. CDR3 nucleotide sequence: TGTGCCACCAGTGATTTGGGCGTAGATACGCAGTATTTT. Translating gives CATSDLGVDTQYF.

The rearrangement links TRBV6-5 to TRBJ1-2, with TRBD1 identical over 9 bases. The V gene's germline CDR1 is MNHEY and CDR2 SVGAGI. Germline trimming cut 4 bases from V and 3 bases from J; bases unmatched to any gene: 3. This CDR3 has 14 amino acids. Written as DNA, the CDR3 is TGTGCCAGCAGTTCCGGGACAGGGCACTATGGCTACACCTTC. Protein: CASSSGTGHYGYTF.

V gene TRBV12-3 or TRBV12-4 combines with J gene TRBJ1-1, with D possibly TRBD1 on 5 matching bases. The CDR3 extends over 15 amino acids. The germline V and J ends were trimmed by 3 bases and 4 bases, with 15 bases remaining between them. CDR3 in DNA: TGTGCCAGCAGTTTTAGGGGTCTTTTTGGCACTGAAGCTTTCTTT. Translating it yields CASSFRGLFGTEAFF.

The CDR3 region has the DNA TGTGCCAGCAGAATAGGACCCCGCTACGAGCAGTACTTC. Translation: CASRIGPRYEQYF. The chain combines TRBV6-2 or TRBV6-3 with TRBJ2-7; D call uncertain. Deletions cut 6 bases from V and 3 bases from J, with 12 bases between. The CDR3 extends over 13 amino acids. Germline-derived CDR1 and CDR2 are MNHEY and SVGEGT.

At least ten counts were recorded for this clonotype. V and J are TRBV24-1 and TRBJ2-7; 8 bases align to TRBD1. In germline, CDR1 is KGHDR, CDR2 SFDVKD. V shed 4 bases and J 6 bases; nucleotides not matched to a gene: 4. This CDR3 is built from 13 residues. CDR3 sequence reads: CATSDRQGSEQYF. CDR3 DNA sequence: TGTGCCACCAGTGACCGACAGGGGAGCGAGCAGTACTTC.

V and J are TRBV19 and TRBJ1-2, with TRBD1 matching over 8 bases. The V segment lost 6 bases and the J segment 4 bases; nucleotides outside the gene matches: 13. CDR1 and CDR2 from the germline V gene are LNHDA and SQIVND (reference sequence). This CDR3 has 16 amino acids. Here the CDR3 reads CASRVKTGGAAYGYTF. The CDR3 DNA reads as TGTGCCAGTAGAGTGAAAACAGGGGGAGCGGCCTATGGCTACACCTTC.

This clonotype was observed a few times. The chain recombines TRBV29-1 with TRBJ2-5, with TRBD2 as a possible D gene (5 bases). The V and J ends lost 7 bases and 7 bases respectively, with 19 bases between them. Germline CDR1 and CDR2: SQVTM and ANQGSEA. The CDR3 covers 13 residues. The CDR3 sequence: CSGGKPGPGTQYF. CDR3 bases: TGCAGCGGAGGGAAGCCTGGTCCTGGGACCCAGTACTTC.

In DNA form, the CDR3 reads TGTGCCAGCAGCTCGAAGACAGGAGGAGCCTACGAGCAGTACTTC. Its protein is CASSSKTGGAYEQYF. The genes are TRBV5-4 and TRBJ2-7; TRBD1 is a possible D gene (6 bases). CDR3 size: 15 residues. V lost 3 bases and J lost 2, with 15 bases in between. CDR1 is SGHNT and CDR2 is YYREEE in the germline V gene (reference sequence).

This clonotype was detected a few times. This CDR3 is CASSQSAYSNTGELFF. The CDR3 bases are TGTGCCAGCAGCCAATCTGCTTACAGCAACACCGGGGAGCTGTTTTTT. The V gene is TRBV3-1, the J gene TRBJ2-2; D call uncertain. V gave up 2 bases and J gave up 2 bases, with 12 bases separating them. Germline CDR1 and CDR2: LGHDT and YNNKEL (reference sequence). The CDR3 sequence is 16 residues long.

This clonotype has just a few counts. The genes are TRBV7-9 and TRBJ2-1; no firm D call. Germline CDR1 is SEHNR and CDR2 is FQNEAQ (reference sequence). Trimming left V 2 bases short and J 5 bases short, with 7 bases between. The length of the CDR3 is 13 residues. For the CDR3, the DNA is TGTGCCAGCAGCTTATGGAGAGACAATGAGCAGTTCTTC. Amino acid sequence: CASSLWRDNEQFF.

V is TRBV7-8 and J is TRBJ1-1; the match to TRBD1 covers 7 bases. CDR1 is SGHVS, CDR2 FQNEAQ, per germline. Losses at the gene ends were 0 bases for V and 4 bases for J; bases not matched to a gene: 11. The CDR3 consists of 17 residues. The CDR3 DNA reads as TGTGCCAGCAGCTTAGCGCGGTCAGGGGGAGAGGGCACTGAAGCTTTCTTT. This translates into CASSLARSGGEGTEAFF.

This clonotype was counted at least ten times. The germline gene is not matched at one end of the junction; a read error may be the cause. This chain joins TRBV7-6 and TRBJ2-7; D is unresolved. Germline lookup yields CDR1 SGHVS and CDR2 FNYEAQ. The CDR3 extends over 13 amino acids. CDR3 nucleotide sequence: TGTGCCAGCAGTTTAGACACCCCCTACGAGCAGTACTTC. Encoded protein: CASSLDTPYEQYF.

This clonotype was seen only a few times. The rearrangement joins TRBV6-5 to TRBJ1-2; a possible D gene is TRBD1 (6 bases). Trimming left V 6 bases short and J 7 bases short, with 12 bases between. The germline gives CDR1 MNHEY, CDR2 SVGAGI. CDR3 size: 12 residues. The CDR3 loop is CASSQGLSGYTF. CDR3 nucleotides: TGTGCCAGCAGCCAGGGGTTAAGTGGCTACACCTTC.

This clonotype came up a few times. The rearrangement links TRBV24-1 to TRBJ2-3; D possibly corresponds to TRBD1 (5 bases). The germline CDR1 and CDR2 sequences are KGHDR and SFDVKD. V lost 3 bases and J 4 bases, leaving 16 bases between the germline ends. This CDR3 spans 16 amino acids. The DNA of the CDR3 is TGTGCCACCAGTGATCCGCAGGGCAGCTTCGCAGATACGCAGTATTTT. Protein product: CATSDPQGSFADTQYF.

The CDR3 reads CASSRSGRSLGYEQYF. The CDR3 nucleotides read TGTGCCAGCAGCCGTAGCGGGAGGTCCCTTGGGTACGAGCAGTACTTC. V gene TRBV4-2 combines with J gene TRBJ2-7; TRBD2 agrees at 10 bases. Germline loops: CDR1 LGHNA, CDR2 YNFKEQ. With 4 bases clipped from V and 4 bases from J, the junction kept 10 bases outside the gene matches. CDR3 length equals 16 residues.

The rearrangement uses TRBV6-2 or TRBV6-3 and TRBJ1-2; D gene ambiguous. This CDR3 spans 13 amino acids. Trimming pared 0 bases from V and 3 bases from J, leaving 5 bases between. CDR1 MNHEY and CDR2 SVGEGT come from the germline V gene. The CDR3 DNA reads TGTGCCAGCAGTTACTCTCAGGACTATGGCTACACCTTC. This encodes CASSYSQDYGYTF.

This clonotype occurred a few times. The rearrangement uses TRBV11-2 and TRBJ2-5; weak D call: TRBD1 (6 bases). With 5 bases removed from V and 2 bases from J, the gap between germline ends came to 18 bases. The CDR3 length is 16 residues. Germline V gives CDR1 SGHAT, CDR2 FQNNGV. In nucleotides, the CDR3 is TGTGCCAGCAGCCCCCACGGTTTAGGGGGTCAAGAGACCCAGTACTTC. Translation: CASSPHGLGGQETQYF.

The J gene is TRBJ2-1, the V gene TRBV5-1; D is unresolved. Trimming removed 1 base at V and 7 bases at J, with 12 bases between. This CDR3 has 14 amino acids. Looked up from germline, CDR1 is SGHRS and CDR2 is YFSETQ. CDR3 loop: CASSLWEKTNEQFF. The CDR3 bases are TGCGCCAGCAGCTTGTGGGAAAAAACTAATGAGCAGTTCTTC.

This clonotype was found a few times. The V gene is TRBV10-2, the J gene TRBJ2-3; D perhaps matches TRBD1 (7 bases). Trimming removed 11 bases from V and 6 bases from J, with 18 bases in between. Per germline, CDR1 WSHSY and CDR2 SAAADI. The CDR3 length is 13 residues. CDR3 residues: CASGGMRGDTQYF. CDR3 bases: TGCGCCTCAGGGGGGATGCGAGGGGATACGCAGTATTTT.

This clonotype came up once. The chain employs TRBV6-1 and TRBJ2-7; no reliable D call. This CDR3 is 14 amino acids long. Germline assignment: CDR1 MNHNS and CDR2 SASEGT. V gave up 7 bases and J gave up 0 bases, with 13 bases separating them. CDR3 sequence (DNA): TGTGCCAGCATGAGGACCGAGACCTCCTACGAGCAGTACTTC. This translates into CASMRTETSYEQYF.